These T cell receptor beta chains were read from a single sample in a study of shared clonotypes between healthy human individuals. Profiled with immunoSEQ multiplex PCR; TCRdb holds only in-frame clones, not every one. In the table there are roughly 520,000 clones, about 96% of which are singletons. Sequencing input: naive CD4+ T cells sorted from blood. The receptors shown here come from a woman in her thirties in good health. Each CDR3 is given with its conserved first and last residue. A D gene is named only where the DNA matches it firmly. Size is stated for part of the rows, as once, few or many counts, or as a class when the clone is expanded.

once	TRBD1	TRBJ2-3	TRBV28	CASRSVGQGTDTQYF	TGTGCCAGCAGGTCGGTAGGACAGGGGACAGATACGCAGTATTTT
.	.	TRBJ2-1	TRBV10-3	CAISESESGPGGYNEQFF	TGTGCCATCAGTGAGTCAGAATCGGGACCTGGGGGCTACAATGAGCAGTTCTTC
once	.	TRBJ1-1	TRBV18	CASSPPELRHGNTEAFF	TGTGCCAGCTCACCACCGGAGTTGCGTCATGGGAACACTGAAGCTTTCTTT
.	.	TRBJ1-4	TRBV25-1	CASSGIQGSREKLFF	TGTGCCAGCAGTGGAATCCAGGGGTCTCGGGAAAAACTGTTTTTT
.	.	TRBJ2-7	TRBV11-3	CASSPAESPYEQYF	TGTGCCAGCAGCCCCGCAGAGAGCCCCTACGAGCAGTACTTC
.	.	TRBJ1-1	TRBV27	CASSLGRNTEAFF	TGTGCCAGCAGTTTAGGCAGAAACACTGAAGCTTTCTTT
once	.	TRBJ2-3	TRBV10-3	CAISDRESGADTQYF	TGTGCCATCAGTGACAGGGAGAGCGGAGCAGATACGCAGTATTTT
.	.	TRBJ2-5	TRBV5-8	CASSLGGLYQETQYF	TGTGCCAGCAGCTTGGGGGGGCTGTACCAAGAGACCCAGTACTTC
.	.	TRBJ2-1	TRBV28	CASGYQWEQFF	TGTGCCAGCGGCTACCAATGGGAGCAGTTCTTC
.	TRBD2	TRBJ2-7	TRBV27	CASSTTTSGRTREQYF	TGTGCCAGCAGTACGACGACTAGCGGGAGGACGAGGGAGCAGTACTTC
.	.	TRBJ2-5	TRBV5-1	CASSLPRRGYQETQYF	TGCGCCAGCAGCCTTCCAAGGAGGGGGTACCAAGAGACCCAGTACTTC
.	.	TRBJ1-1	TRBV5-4	CASSLDRERFSAFF	TGTGCCAGCAGCTTGGATAGGGAAAGATTTTCGGCTTTCTTT